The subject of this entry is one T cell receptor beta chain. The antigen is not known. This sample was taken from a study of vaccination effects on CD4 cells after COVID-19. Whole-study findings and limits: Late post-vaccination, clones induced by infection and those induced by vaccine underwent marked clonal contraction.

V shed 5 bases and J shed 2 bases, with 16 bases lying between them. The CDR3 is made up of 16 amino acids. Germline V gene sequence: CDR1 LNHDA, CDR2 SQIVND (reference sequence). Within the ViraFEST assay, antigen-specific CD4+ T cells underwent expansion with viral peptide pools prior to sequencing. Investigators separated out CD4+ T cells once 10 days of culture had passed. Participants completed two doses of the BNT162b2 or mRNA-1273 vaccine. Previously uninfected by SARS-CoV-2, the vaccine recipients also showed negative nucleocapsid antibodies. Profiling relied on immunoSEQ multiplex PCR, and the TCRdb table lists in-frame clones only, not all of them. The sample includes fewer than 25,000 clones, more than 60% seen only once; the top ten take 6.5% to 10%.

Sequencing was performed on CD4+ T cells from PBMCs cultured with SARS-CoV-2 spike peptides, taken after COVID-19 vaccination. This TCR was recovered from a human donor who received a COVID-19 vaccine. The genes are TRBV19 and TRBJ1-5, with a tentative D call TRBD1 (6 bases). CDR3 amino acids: CASSPPGEIGNQPQHF. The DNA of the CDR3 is TGTGCCAGTAGTCCCCCAGGGGAAATAGGCAATCAGCCCCAGCATTTT.